This record covers a single T cell receptor (beta chain). This CDR3 spans 14 amino acids. V was trimmed by 0 bases and J by 4 bases, leaving 10 bases between them. Germline CDR1 reads SGHRS; CDR2 reads YFSETQ. The data originate from a study of blood T cell repertoires in COVID-19. For the study at large: The United States, Italy and Spain were the sources of the acute and convalescent COVID-19 samples. PBMCs, B-cell-depleted T cells, or T cells provided the cDNA or gDNA that made up the material.

Original processing methods: Reference gene primer amplification in the assay estimated nucleated cell counts. The method was immunoSEQ multiplex PCR; TCRdb's version includes in-frame clones alone and lacks a portion of them. V and J calls and clone size come straight from that table; D and trimming were deduced from the DNA. The sample contains approximately 150,000 clones, 85% to 90% of which appear only once. The chain links TRBV5-1 to TRBJ1-2; D may be TRBD1 (5 bases). This TCR was sampled from a woman aged 55-70 years with acute or convalescent COVID-19. Sequencing was performed on peripheral blood. CDR3 sequence reads: CASSLEGISYGYTF. In DNA, the CDR3 is TGCGCCAGCAGCTTGGAGGGGATTTCCTATGGCTACACCTTC.